The 22 T cell receptor beta chains reported below all come from one sample, sequenced in a study of T cells expressing NK-cell markers. After re-calling the 5' RACE reads, TCRdb lists one entry per CDR3 protein, DNA absent. The sample table sets out under 200,000 distinct CDR3 sequences. The sample consisted of blood T cells: a sorted CD56 or NKG2C T cell subset, CD4+ or CD8+ T cells, or bulk PBMC T cells (not recorded which). These receptors originate from a woman between 18 and 75 years old in good health.

CDR3 sequence reads: CASSEVRGQTDTQYF. V and J are TRBV6-1 and TRBJ2-3; the TRBD1 assignment by TCRdb is unverifiable without DNA. Germline assignment: CDR1 MNHNS and CDR2 SASEGT. The CDR3 is 15 amino acids.

The rearrangement links TRBV6-5 to TRBJ1-6; TCRdb calls TRBD1, which cannot be checked without DNA. CDR1 is MNHEY and CDR2 is SVGAGI in the germline V gene. This CDR3 is built from 14 residues. This CDR3 is CASSYTGLHSPLHF.

CDR3 amino acids: CATSDFGQGKDTQYF. V is TRBV24-1 and J is TRBJ2-3; TCRdb selects TRBD1, and the lack of DNA leaves this call unchecked. Germline CDR1 reads KGHDR; CDR2 reads SFDVKD. The CDR3 length is 15 residues.

The V and J genes are TRBV5-1 and TRBJ2-3; TCRdb reports TRBD2, a call that lacks DNA to check it against. The CDR3 is made up of 14 amino acids. CDR1 is SGHRS, CDR2 YFSETQ, per germline. The CDR3: CASSQTSSTDTQYF.

The V gene is TRBV27, the J gene TRBJ2-7. This CDR3 comprises 13 residues. The germline V gene has CDR1 MNHEY and CDR2 SMNVEV (reference sequence). CDR3 sequence reads: CASRRHQAYEQYF.

The V call is TRBV20-1, the J call TRBJ2-3; TCRdb's assignment of TRBD1 cannot be checked, as there is no DNA. Germline-derived CDR1 and CDR2 are DFQATT and SNEGSKA (reference sequence). The CDR3 sequence is 14 residues long. This CDR3 reads CSAIRGEISDTQYF.

This sequence joins TRBV21-1 and TRBJ2-2; with no DNA, the TCRdb D assignment of TRBD2 cannot be verified. TRBV21-1 is an annotated pseudogene. This CDR3 has 20 residues. CDR3 protein: CASSNFFLWGTSGSCGELFF.

J is TRBJ1-2 and V is TRBV6-1; TCRdb designates TRBD1, a call that cannot be tested without DNA. This CDR3 region has 16 residues. Germline V gene sequence: CDR1 MNHNS, CDR2 SASEGT. The CDR3: CASIPTRQGRDYGYTF.

The chain joins TRBV20-1 to TRBJ2-7. CDR1 DFQATT and CDR2 SNEGSKA come from the germline V gene (reference sequence). This CDR3 has 13 residues. The CDR3 loop reads CSAKSSGIYEQYF.

V gene TRBV12-3 or TRBV12-4 combines with J gene TRBJ1-2; the D call of TRBD1 rests on TCRdb alone, since no DNA is present to check it. This CDR3 has 14 amino acids. CDR3 loop: CASSLTPGGKGYTF.

The chain has TRBV20-1 and TRBJ1-3; the TCRdb D gene call, TRBD1, has no DNA to confirm it. Germline CDR1 reads DFQATT; CDR2 reads SNEGSKA (reference sequence). This CDR3 is built from 15 residues. The CDR3 sequence: CSARGQGTPGNTIYF.

V and J are TRBV7-9 and TRBJ1-1. Germline values: CDR1 SEHNR, CDR2 FQNEAQ (reference sequence). This CDR3 is 15 amino acids long. CDR3 sequence reads: CASSLLPLEGSEAFF.

The rearrangement links TRBV7-2 to TRBJ2-2; TCRdb gives TRBD2 as the D gene, but with no DNA this cannot be confirmed. CDR1 and CDR2 (germline): SGHTA, FQGNSA. The CDR3 length is 15 residues. CDR3 amino acids: CASSLAAGRVGELFF.

The chain employs TRBV14 and TRBJ1-6; as DNA is missing, the TRBD1 call by TCRdb cannot be tested. The CDR3 sequence is 15 residues long. CDR1 and CDR2 (germline): SGHDN, FVKESK. CDR3 protein: CASSTQGVTNSPLHF.

This sequence joins TRBV7-2 and TRBJ1-1; the D call from TCRdb, TRBD1, cannot be confirmed without DNA. Germline V CDR1 and CDR2: SGHTA, FQGNSA. The CDR3 extends over 14 amino acids. CDR3 amino acids: CASSLGTPNTEAFF.

CDR3 sequence reads: CATSKGQGIDTQYF. This chain links TRBV24-1 with TRBJ2-3; TCRdb indicates TRBD1, and absent DNA this call remains unverified. Looked up from germline, CDR1 is KGHDR and CDR2 is SFDVKD. The CDR3 runs 14 residues.

V is TRBV10-3 and J is TRBJ2-1; the TCRdb call, TRBD2, lacks DNA for checking. Per the germline V gene, CDR1 is ENHRY and CDR2 is SYGVKD. CDR3 length: 16 amino acids. The CDR3 protein is CAIKGLAGGSYNEQFF.

The chain uses TRBV27 and TRBJ1-4. This CDR3 spans 15 amino acids. Looked up from germline, CDR1 is MNHEY and CDR2 is SMNVEV (reference sequence). The CDR3 loop is CASSLSATTNEKLFF.

J is TRBJ1-1 and V is TRBV12-3 or TRBV12-4; TCRdb returns TRBD1, unconfirmable since there is no DNA. The CDR3 runs 14 residues. The CDR3 is CASSLDTRGTEAFF.

The chain links TRBV14 to TRBJ2-4; absent DNA, TCRdb's TRBD1 call cannot be checked. The CDR3 has 16 residues. Germline assignment: CDR1 SGHDN and CDR2 FVKESK. CDR3 sequence reads: CASSQDRGLAKNIQYF.

This chain joins TRBV5-1 and TRBJ2-2. Germline V lookup: CDR1 SGHRS, CDR2 YFSETQ. CDR3 length: 14 residues. The CDR3 is CASSLDRSSGELFF.

V gene TRBV7-9 combines with J gene TRBJ2-4; TCRdb picks TRBD2, but there is no DNA to check that call. Per germline, CDR1 SEHNR and CDR2 FQNEAQ (reference sequence). The CDR3 consists of 17 residues. The CDR3 region is CASSPQTSGGAKNIQYF.